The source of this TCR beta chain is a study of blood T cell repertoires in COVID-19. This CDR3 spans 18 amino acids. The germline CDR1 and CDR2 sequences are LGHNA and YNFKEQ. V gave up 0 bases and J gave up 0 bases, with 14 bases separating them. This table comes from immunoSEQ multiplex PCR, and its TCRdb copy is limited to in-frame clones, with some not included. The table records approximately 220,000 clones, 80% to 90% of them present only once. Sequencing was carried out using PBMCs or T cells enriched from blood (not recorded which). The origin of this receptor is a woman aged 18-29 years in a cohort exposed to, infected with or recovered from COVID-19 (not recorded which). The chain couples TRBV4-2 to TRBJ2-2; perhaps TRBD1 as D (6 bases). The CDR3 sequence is CASSQDPQGSANTGELFF. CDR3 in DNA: TGTGCCAGCAGCCAAGACCCACAGGGTTCGGCGAACACCGGGGAGCTGTTTTTT.